The source of this TCR beta chain is a study of T cell responses to AZD1222 COVID-19 vaccine. Details on this clone: The antigen is unknown. Sequence at one end of the junction differs from germline and may be a read error.

Study findings and constraints: Repertoire sampling happened only post peak T cell response. Baseline serology detected seropositivity in only 5 or 6 AZD1222 recipients. Clonal diversity was possibly underestimated; the donors were predominantly white British and more often female. Regions 160-218 and 743-854 dominated among vaccine-associated CD4 TCRs spanning spike.

The CDR3 extends over 16 amino acids. From germline, CDR1 is SGHKS and CDR2 YYEKEE (reference sequence). Measured with immunoSEQ multiplex PCR; TCRdb has only the in-frame clones, and not every one. Among under 200,000 clones, under 95% were seen once, and the ten largest hold roughly 0.99%. This receptor was obtained from an adult in good health. V usage is TRBV5-5 and J usage is TRBJ2-2, with D maybe TRBD1 (5 bases). The sample was peripheral blood, taken on day 0 of AZD1222 vaccination. In DNA form, the CDR3 reads TGTGCCAGCCGCTTAAGGCAGGGCATCCTGACCGGGGAGCTGTTTTTT. Amino acid sequence: CASRLRQGILTGELFF. Supplemented by reference TRBV5-5 and TRBJ2-2, the full variable domain reads DAGVTQSPTHLIKTRGQQVTLRCSPISGHKSVSWYQQVLGQGPQFIFQYYEKEERGRGNFPDRFSARQFPNYSSELNVNALLLGDSALYLCASRLRQGILTGELFFGEGSRLTVL.